This T cell receptor beta chain was sequenced for a study of shared clonotypes between healthy human individuals. Only in-frame clones appear in the TCRdb table, and some are missing; sequencing was by immunoSEQ multiplex PCR. The sample carries 2 million to 3 million clones, roughly 93% recorded once. Turning to this clone: Its specificity is unknown.

Regarding the study as a whole: Deeper or shallower sequencing was expected to change how clonotypes are shared among donors.

Sequencing was carried out using naive CD4+ T cells from PBMCs. Subset meaning: CD45RA+ positively selected. This clonotype was obtained from a man between 18 and 29 years old in good health. Some clones in this sample may be carry-over from other donors' samples.

CDR3 bases: TGTGCCAGCAGTGAGGACAGGGAGGATGGCTACACCTTC. It encodes CASSEDREDGYTF. This rearrangement joins TRBV6-1 to TRBJ1-2; 8 bases are shared with TRBD1. The CDR3 has 13 amino acids. The junction had 3 bases not matched to a gene; V was cut back by 3 bases and J by 6 bases. Germline values: CDR1 MNHNS, CDR2 SASEGT.